This TCR beta chain was recovered during a study of OX40 agonist ivuxolimab in advanced cancers. Sequencing used immunoSEQ multiplex PCR; TCRdb keeps in-frame clones, though not all of them. The sample shows around 55,000 clones, about 90% of them seen only once. In germline, CDR1 is MGHRA, CDR2 YSYEKL. The CDR3 loop spans 16 amino acids. Trimming cost V 1 base and J 5 bases, with 14 bases left between them. This clone was detected a few times. The sequence was collected from an adult with an advanced solid tumor such as melanoma, head and neck, liver or kidney cancer. The sequences come from CD4+ or CD8+ T cells sorted from blood, collected in a trial of the OX40 agonist ivuxolimab. This chain uses TRBV4-1 with TRBJ1-4; D uncertain. CDR3 DNA: TGCGCCAGCAGCCAAGGTTTGTTTAGGAGGAATGAAAAACTGTTTTTT. Translated: CASSQGLFRRNEKLFF.